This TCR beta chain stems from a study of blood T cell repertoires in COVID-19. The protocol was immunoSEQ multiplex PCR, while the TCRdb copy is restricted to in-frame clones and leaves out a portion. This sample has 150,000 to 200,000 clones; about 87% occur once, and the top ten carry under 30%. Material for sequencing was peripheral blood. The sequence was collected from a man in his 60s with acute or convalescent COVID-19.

In DNA, the CDR3 is TGTGCCAGCAGCTCCCGACAGGGGAACACCGGGGAGCTGTTTTTT. It is translated as CASSSRQGNTGELFF. The chain uses TRBV7-9 and TRBJ2-2, with TRBD1 matching over 7 bases. V was pared by 4 bases and J by 1 base, with 3 bases of the junction left unmatched. Germline assignment: CDR1 SEHNR and CDR2 FQNEAQ (reference sequence). This CDR3 has 15 residues.